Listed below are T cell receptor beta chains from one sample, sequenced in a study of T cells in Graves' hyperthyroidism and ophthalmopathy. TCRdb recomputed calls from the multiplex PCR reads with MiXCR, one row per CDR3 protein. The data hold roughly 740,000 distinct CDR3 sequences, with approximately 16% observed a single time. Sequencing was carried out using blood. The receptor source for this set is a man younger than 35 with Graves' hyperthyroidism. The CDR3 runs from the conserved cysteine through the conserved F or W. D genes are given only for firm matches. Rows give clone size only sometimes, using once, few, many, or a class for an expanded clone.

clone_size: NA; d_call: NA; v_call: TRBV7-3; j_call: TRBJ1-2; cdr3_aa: CASSIVPGHGRVKDGYTF; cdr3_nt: TGTGCCAGCAGCATCGTCCCGGGACACGGACGAGTGAAAGATGGCTACACCTTC
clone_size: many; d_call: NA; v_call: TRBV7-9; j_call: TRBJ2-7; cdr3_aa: CASSLQRYEQYF; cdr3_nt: TGTGCCAGCAGCTTACAGCGATACGAGCAGTACTTC
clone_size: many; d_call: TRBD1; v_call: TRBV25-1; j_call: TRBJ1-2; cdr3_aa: CASSRDRGDYGYTF; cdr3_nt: TGTGCCAGCAGCCGGGACAGGGGGGACTATGGCTACACCTTC
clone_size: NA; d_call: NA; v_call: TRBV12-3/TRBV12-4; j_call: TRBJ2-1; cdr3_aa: CASSLVRALDEQFF; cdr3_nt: TGTGCCAGCAGTTTGGTCCGGGCCTTGGATGAGCAGTTCTTC
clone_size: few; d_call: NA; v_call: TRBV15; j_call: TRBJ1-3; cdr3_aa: CATRVDGSSGNTIYF; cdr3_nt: TGTGCCACCAGAGTTGACGGGAGCTCTGGAAACACCATATATTTT
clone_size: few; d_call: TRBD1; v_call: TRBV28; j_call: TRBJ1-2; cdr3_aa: CASSWDRGHGYTF; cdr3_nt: TGTGCCAGCAGTTGGGACAGGGGGCATGGCTACACCTTC
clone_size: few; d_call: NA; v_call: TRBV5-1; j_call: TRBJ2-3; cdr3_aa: CASSLDPLGGTDTQYF; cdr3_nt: TGCGCCAGCAGCTTGGACCCTTTAGGGGGCACAGATACGCAGTATTTT
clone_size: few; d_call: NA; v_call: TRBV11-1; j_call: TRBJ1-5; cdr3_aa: CASSLAALHHPHNQPQHF; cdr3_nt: TGTGCCAGCAGCTTGGCTGCTCTTCACCACCCCCACAATCAGCCCCAGCATTTT
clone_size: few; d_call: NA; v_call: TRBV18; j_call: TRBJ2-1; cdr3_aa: CASSPGQSNERFF; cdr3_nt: TGTGCCAGCTCACCCGGACAGAGCAATGAGCGGTTCTTC
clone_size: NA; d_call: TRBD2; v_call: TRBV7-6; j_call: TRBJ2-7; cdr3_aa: CASSPRPGTSGSTYEQYF; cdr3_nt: TGTGCCAGCAGCCCGCGTCCCGGGACTAGCGGGTCTACCTACGAGCAGTACTTC
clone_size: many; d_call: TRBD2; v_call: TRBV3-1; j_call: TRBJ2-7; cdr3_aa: CASSLSGRVSYEQYF; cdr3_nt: TGTGCCAGCAGCCTTAGCGGGAGGGTCTCCTACGAGCAGTACTTC
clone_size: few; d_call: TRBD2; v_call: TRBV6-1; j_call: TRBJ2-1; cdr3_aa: CASTDPGRGSYNEQFF; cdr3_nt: TGTGCCAGCACTGACCCCGGGAGGGGTTCCTACAATGAGCAGTTCTTC
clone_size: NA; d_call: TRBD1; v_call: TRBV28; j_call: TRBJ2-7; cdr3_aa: CASGPDRVREQYF; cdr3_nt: TGTGCCAGCGGACCGGACAGGGTACGCGAGCAGTACTTC
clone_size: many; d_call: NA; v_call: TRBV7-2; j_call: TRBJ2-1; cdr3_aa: CASSFRSVNNEQFF; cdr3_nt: TGTGCCAGCAGCTTCCGGTCGGTCAATAATGAGCAGTTCTTC
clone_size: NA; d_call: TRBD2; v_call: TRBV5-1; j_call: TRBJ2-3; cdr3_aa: CASSPEGVGGLSDTQYF; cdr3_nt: TGCGCCAGCAGCCCGGAGGGCGTGGGAGGGCTATCTGATACGCAGTATTTT
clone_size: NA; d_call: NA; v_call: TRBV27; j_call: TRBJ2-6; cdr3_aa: CASSRGTGANVLTF; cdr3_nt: TGTGCCAGCAGTCGGGGTACTGGGGCCAACGTCCTGACTTTC
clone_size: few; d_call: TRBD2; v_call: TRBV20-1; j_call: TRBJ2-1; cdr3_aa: CSASPRRDWGGNEQFF; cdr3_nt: TGCAGTGCTAGCCCCCGTAGGGACTGGGGGGGAAATGAGCAGTTCTTC
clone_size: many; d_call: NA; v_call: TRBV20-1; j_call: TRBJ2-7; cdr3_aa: CSARDRLTGISYEQYF; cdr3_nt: TGCAGTGCTAGAGACCGTCTTACAGGTATCTCCTACGAGCAGTACTTC
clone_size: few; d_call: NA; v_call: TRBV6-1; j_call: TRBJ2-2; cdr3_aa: CASSDYRAGELFF; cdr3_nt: TGTGCCAGCAGTGATTATAGGGCCGGGGAGCTGTTTTTT
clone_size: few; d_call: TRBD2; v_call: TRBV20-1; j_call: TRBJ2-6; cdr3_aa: CSARDLAGARGANVLTF; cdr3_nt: TGCAGTGCTAGAGATCTAGCGGGAGCTCGGGGGGCCAACGTCCTGACTTTC
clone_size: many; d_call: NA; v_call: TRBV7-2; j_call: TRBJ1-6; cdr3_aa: CASSFLRQGFNNSPLHF; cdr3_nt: TGTGCCAGCAGCTTCCTTCGCCAGGGGTTCAATAATTCACCCCTCCACTTT
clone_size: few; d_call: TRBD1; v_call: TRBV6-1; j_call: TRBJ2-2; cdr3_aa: CASLLGQGKTGELFF; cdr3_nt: TGTGCCAGCCTGCTAGGACAGGGTAAAACCGGGGAGCTGTTTTTT
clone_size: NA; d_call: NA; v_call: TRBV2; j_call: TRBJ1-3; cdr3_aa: CASSLAAHTLASSGNTIYF; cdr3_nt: TGTGCCAGCAGTTTAGCGGCACACACACTGGCGAGCTCTGGAAACACCATATATTTT
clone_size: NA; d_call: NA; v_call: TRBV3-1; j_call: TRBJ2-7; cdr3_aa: CASSQEPRAEEQYF; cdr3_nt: TGTGCCAGCAGCCAAGAACCCCGGGCGGAGGAGCAGTACTTC
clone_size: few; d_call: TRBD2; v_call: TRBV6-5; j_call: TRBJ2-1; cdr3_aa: CASSYSEITSVNEQFF; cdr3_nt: TGTGCCAGCAGTTACTCGGAAATAACTAGCGTCAATGAGCAGTTCTTC
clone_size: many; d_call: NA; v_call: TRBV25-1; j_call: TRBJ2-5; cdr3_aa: CASSRSGRETQYF; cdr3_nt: TGTGCCAGCAGTCGGAGCGGCCGAGAGACCCAGTACTTC
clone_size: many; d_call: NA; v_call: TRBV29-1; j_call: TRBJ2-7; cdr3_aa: CSVEGGTSYEQYF; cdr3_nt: TGCAGCGTTGAAGGGGGCACCTCCTACGAGCAGTACTTC
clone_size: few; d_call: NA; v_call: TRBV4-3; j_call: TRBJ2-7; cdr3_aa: CASSQDWATSYEQYF; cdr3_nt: TGCGCCAGCAGCCAAGATTGGGCCACGTCCTACGAGCAGTACTTC
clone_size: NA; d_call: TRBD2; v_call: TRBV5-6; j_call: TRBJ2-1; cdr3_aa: CASSPSGLANNEQFF; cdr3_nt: TGTGCCAGCAGCCCGTCGGGACTAGCGAACAATGAGCAGTTCTTC
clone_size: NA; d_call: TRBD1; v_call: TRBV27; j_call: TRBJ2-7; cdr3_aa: CASSLYGTGDLSYEQYF; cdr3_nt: TGTGCCAGCAGTTTATACGGGACAGGGGACCTCTCCTACGAGCAGTACTTC
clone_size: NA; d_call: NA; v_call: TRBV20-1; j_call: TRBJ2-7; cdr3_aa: CSARDRGLVAYEQYF; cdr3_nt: TGCAGTGCTAGAGATAGGGGACTGGTGGCCTACGAGCAGTACTTC
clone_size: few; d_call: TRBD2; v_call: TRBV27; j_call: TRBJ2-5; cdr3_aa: CASKGLAGGEGETQYF; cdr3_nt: TGTGCCAGCAAGGGACTAGCGGGAGGCGAGGGAGAGACCCAGTACTTC
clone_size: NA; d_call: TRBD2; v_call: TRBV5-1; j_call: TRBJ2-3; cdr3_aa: CASWGSGSDTQYF; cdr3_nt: TGCGCCAGTTGGGGTAGCGGGAGTGATACGCAGTATTTT
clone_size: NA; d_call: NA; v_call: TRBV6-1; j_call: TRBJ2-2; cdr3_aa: CASSEPGLGLWAGELFF; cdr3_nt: TGTGCCAGCAGTGAACCGGGTCTAGGGTTGTGGGCCGGGGAGCTGTTTTTT
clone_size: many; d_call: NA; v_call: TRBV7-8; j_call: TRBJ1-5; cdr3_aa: CASSLDTAVNQPQHF; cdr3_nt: TGTGCCAGCAGCTTAGATACGGCAGTTAATCAGCCCCAGCATTTT
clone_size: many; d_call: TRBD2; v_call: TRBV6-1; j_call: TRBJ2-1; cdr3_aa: CASTRLADYNEQFF; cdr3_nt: TGTGCCAGCACTCGACTAGCGGATTACAATGAGCAGTTCTTC
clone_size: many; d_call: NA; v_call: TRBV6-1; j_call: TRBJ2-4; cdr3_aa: CASSPTLSRGNIQYF; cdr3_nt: TGTGCCAGCAGTCCTACCTTGAGTAGGGGAAACATTCAGTACTTC
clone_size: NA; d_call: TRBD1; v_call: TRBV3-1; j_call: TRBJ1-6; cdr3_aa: CASSQDRTGESPLHF; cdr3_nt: TGTGCCAGCAGCCAAGACCGGACAGGCGAATCACCCCTCCACTTT
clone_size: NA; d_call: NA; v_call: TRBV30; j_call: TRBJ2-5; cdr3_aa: CAWSGGLLQETQYF; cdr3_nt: TGTGCCTGGAGTGGAGGGCTACTCCAAGAGACCCAGTACTTC
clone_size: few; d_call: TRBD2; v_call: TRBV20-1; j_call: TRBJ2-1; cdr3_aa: CSARKREGRHEQFF; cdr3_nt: TGCAGTGCTAGAAAGCGGGAGGGCCGTCATGAGCAGTTCTTC
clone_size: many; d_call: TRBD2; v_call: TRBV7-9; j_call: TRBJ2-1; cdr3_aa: CASSPGTSGMDEQFF; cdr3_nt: TGTGCCAGTAGCCCCGGGACTAGCGGGATGGATGAGCAGTTCTTC
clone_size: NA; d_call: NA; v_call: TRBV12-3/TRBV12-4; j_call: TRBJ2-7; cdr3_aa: CASSLRGAGRVYEQYF; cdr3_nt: TGTGCCAGCAGTTTAAGGGGGGCGGGAAGGGTTTACGAGCAGTACTTC
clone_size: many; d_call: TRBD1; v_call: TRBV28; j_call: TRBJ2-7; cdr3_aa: CASIGQANNEQYF; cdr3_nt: TGTGCCAGCATTGGACAGGCAAACAACGAGCAGTACTTC
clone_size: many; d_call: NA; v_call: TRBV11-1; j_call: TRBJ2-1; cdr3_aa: CASSPQTGDEQFF; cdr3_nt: TGTGCCAGCAGCCCCCAGACGGGAGATGAGCAGTTCTTC
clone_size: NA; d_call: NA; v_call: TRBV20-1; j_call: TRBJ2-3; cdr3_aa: CSAREDLGTDTQYF; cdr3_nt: TGCAGTGCTAGGGAGGATTTGGGCACAGATACGCAGTATTTT
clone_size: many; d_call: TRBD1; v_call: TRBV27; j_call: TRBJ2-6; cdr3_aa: CASSETGYSGANVLTF; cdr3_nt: TGTGCCAGCAGTGAGACAGGGTACTCTGGGGCCAACGTCCTGACTTTC
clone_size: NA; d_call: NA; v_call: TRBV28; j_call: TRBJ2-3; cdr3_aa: CASSFPVADTQYF; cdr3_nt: TGTGCCAGCAGTTTCCCCGTCGCAGATACGCAGTATTTT
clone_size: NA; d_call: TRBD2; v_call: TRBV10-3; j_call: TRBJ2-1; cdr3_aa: CAISPSQRGVNEQFF; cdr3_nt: TGTGCCATCAGTCCTAGTCAGCGGGGGGTGAATGAGCAGTTCTTC
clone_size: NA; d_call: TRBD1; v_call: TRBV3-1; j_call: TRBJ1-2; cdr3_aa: CASSPRDRGFYGYTF; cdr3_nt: TGTGCCAGCAGCCCCAGGGACAGGGGCTTCTATGGCTACACCTTC
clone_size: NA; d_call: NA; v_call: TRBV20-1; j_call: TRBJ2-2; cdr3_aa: CSASNPNTGELFF; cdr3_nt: TGCAGTGCTAGTAACCCAAACACCGGGGAGCTGTTTTTT
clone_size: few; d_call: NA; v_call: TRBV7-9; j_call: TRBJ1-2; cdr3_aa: CASSHGDIGYGYTF; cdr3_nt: TGTGCCAGCAGCCACGGGGATATTGGCTATGGCTACACCTTC
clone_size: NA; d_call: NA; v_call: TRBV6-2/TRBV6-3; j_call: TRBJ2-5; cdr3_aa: CASSSDREGTQYF; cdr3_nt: TGTGCCAGCAGCTCGGACAGGGAGGGGACCCAGTACTTC
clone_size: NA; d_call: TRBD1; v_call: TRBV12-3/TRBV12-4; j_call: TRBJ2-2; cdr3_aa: CASSLRQGAVGELFF; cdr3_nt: TGTGCCAGCAGTTTAAGGCAGGGGGCTGTCGGGGAGCTGTTTTTT
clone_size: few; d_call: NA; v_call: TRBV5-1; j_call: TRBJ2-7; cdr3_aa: CASSYFSSYEQYF; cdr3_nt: TGCGCCAGCAGCTACTTTAGCTCCTACGAGCAGTACTTC
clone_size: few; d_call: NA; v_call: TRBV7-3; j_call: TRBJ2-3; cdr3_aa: CASSLHISAVDTQYF; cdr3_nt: TGTGCCAGCAGCTTACATATTAGTGCCGTAGATACGCAGTATTTT
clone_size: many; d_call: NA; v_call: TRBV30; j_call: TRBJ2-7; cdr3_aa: CAWTSRGDPYEQYF; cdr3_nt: TGTGCCTGGACTAGTCGTGGGGACCCCTACGAGCAGTACTTC
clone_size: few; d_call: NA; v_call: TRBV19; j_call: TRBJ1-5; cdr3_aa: CASSITGAAGPVRQPQHF; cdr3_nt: TGTGCCAGTAGTATAACGGGGGCCGCCGGTCCGGTTCGCCAGCCCCAGCATTTT